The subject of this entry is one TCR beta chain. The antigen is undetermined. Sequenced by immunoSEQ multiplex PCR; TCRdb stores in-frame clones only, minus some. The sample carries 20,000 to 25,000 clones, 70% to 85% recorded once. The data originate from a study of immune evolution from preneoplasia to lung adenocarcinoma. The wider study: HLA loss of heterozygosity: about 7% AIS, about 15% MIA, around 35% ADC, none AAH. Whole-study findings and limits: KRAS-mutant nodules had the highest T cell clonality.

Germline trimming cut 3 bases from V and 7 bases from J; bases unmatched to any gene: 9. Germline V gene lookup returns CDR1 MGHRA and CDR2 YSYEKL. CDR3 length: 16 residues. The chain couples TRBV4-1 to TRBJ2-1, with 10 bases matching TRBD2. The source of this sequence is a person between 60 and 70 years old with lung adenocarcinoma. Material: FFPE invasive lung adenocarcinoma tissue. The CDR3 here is CASSQSPAGGPNEQFF. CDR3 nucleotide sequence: TGCGCCAGCAGCCAGTCACCAGCGGGAGGGCCGAATGAGCAGTTCTTC.